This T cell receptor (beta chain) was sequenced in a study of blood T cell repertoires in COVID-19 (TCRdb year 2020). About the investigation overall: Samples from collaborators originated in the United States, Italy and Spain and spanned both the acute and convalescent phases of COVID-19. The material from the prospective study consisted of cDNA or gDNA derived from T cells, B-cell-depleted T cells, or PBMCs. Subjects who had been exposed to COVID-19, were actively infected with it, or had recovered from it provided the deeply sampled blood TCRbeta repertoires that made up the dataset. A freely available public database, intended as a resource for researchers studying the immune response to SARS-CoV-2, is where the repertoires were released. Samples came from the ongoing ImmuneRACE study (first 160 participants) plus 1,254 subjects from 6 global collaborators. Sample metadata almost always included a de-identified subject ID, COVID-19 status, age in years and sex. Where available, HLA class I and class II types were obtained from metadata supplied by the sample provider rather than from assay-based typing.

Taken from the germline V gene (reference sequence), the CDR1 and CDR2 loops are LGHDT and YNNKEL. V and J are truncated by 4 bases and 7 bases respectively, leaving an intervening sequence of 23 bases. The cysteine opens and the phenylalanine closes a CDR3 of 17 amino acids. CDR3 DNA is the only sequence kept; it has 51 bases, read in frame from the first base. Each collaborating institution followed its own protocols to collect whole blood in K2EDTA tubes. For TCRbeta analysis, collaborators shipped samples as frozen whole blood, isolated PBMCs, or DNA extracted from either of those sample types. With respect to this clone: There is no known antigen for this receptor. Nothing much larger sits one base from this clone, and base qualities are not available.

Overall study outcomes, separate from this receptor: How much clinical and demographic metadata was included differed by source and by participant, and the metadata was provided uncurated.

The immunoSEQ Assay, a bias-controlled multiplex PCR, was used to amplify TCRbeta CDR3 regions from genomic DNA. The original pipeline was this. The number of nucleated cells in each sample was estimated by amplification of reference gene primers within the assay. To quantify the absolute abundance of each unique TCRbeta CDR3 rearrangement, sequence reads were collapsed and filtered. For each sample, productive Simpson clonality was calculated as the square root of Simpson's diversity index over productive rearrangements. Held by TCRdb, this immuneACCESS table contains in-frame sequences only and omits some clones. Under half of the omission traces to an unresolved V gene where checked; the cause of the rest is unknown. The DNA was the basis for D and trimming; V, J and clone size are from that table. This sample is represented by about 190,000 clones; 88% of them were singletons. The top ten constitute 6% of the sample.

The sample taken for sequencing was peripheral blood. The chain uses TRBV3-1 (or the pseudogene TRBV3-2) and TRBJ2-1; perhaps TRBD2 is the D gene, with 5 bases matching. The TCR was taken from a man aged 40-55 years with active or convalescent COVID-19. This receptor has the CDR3 CASSPGRGTYPRNEQFF. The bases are TGTGCCAGCAGCCCAGGTCGGGGAACATACCCGCGGAATGAGCAGTTCTTC.